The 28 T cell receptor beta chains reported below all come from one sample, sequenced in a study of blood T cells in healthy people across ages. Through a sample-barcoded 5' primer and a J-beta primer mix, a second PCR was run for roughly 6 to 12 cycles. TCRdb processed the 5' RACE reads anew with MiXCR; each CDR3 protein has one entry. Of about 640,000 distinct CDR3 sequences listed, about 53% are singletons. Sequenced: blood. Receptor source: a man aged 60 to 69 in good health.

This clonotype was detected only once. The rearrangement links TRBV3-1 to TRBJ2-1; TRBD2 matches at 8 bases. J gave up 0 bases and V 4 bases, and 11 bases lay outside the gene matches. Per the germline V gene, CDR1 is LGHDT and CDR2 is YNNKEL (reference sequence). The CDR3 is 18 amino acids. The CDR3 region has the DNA TGTGCCAGCAGCCCCCATGGCGGGGGGCCTATCTCCTACAATGAGCAGTTCTTC. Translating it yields CASSPHGGGPISYNEQFF.

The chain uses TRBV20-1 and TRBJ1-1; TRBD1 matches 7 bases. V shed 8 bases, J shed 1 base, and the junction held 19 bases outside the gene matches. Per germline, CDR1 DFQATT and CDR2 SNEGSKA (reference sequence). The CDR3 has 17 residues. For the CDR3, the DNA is TGCAGTATGCCCAACGATCGCACAGGGGAATCGAACACTGAAGCTTTCTTT. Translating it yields CSMPNDRTGESNTEAFF.

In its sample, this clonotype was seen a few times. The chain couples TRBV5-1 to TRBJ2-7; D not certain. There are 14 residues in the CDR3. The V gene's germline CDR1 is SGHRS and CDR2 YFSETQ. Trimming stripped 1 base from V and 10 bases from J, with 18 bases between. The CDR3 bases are TGCGCCAGCAGCTTGTCTACGGGTTCGGACGCCCAGTACTTC. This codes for CASSLSTGSDAQYF.

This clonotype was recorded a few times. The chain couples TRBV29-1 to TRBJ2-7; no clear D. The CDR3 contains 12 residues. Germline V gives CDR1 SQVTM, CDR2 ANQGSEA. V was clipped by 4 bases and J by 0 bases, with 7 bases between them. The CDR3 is CSVAEPSYEQYF. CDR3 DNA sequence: TGCAGCGTTGCAGAACCCTCCTACGAGCAGTACTTC.

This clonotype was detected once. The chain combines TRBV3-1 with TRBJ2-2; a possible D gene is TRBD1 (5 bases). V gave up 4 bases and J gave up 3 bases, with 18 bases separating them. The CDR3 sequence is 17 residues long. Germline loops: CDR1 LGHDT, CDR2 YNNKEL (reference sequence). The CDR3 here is CASSLQRGTFYTGELFF. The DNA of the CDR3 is TGTGCCAGCAGCCTCCAAAGGGGCACCTTCTACACCGGGGAGCTGTTTTTT.

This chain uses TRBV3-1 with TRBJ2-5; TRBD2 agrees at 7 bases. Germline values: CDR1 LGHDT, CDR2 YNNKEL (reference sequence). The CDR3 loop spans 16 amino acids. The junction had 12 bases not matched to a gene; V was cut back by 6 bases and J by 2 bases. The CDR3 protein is CASRPFMGDYQETQYF. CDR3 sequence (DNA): TGTGCCAGCAGACCCTTCATGGGGGACTATCAAGAGACCCAGTACTTC.

CDR3 DNA sequence: TGCAGCGTTAGACAGGGGGCCGCGGCCGGGCAGTTCTTC. This sequence encodes CSVRQGAAAGQFF. The chain couples TRBV29-1 to TRBJ2-1; 10 positions match TRBD1. V lost 5 bases and J lost 12; bases outside the gene matches: 10. The CDR3 is made up of 13 amino acids. CDR1 is SQVTM and CDR2 is ANQGSEA in the germline V gene.

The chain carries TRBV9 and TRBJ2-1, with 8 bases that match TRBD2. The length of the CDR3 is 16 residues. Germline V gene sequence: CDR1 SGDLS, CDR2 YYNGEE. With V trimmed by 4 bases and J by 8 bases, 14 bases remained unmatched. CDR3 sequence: CASSSGAGAVGDEQFF. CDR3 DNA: TGTGCCAGCAGCTCGGGAGCGGGGGCGGTCGGGGATGAGCAGTTCTTC.

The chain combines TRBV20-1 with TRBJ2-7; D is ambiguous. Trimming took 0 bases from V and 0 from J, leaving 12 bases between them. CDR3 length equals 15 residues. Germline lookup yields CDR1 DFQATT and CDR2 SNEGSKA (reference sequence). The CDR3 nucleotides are TGCAGTGCTAGAGATCCTACCGTAAGCTCCTACGAGCAGTACTTC. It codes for CSARDPTVSSYEQYF.

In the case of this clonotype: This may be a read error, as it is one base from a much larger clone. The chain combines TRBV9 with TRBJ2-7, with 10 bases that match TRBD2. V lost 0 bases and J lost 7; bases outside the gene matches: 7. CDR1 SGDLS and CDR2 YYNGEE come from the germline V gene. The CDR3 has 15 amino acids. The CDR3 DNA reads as TGTGCCAGCAGCGTAGCTAGCGGGGGCTACAATGAGCAGTACTTC. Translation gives CASSVASGGYNEQYF.

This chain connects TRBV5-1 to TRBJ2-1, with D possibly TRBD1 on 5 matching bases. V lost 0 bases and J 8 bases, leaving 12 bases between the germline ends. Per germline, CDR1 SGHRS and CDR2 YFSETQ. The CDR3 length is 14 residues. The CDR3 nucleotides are TGCGCCAGCAGCTTGGGGCAGGGTGTGCATGAGCAGTTCTTC. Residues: CASSLGQGVHEQFF.

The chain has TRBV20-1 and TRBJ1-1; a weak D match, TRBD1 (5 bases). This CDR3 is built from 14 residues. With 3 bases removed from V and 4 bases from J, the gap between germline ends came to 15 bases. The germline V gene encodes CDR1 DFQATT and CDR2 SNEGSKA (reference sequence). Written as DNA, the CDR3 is TGCAGTGCTAGGAGGTTAGGGGTTAGCACTGAAGCTTTCTTT. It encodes CSARRLGVSTEAFF.

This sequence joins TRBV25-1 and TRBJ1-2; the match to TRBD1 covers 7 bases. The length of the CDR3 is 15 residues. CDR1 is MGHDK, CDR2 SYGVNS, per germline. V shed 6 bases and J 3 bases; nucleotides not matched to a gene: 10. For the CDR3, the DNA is TGTGCCAGCAGCATGACAGGGAGAGGGGACTATGGCTACACCTTC. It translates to CASSMTGRGDYGYTF.

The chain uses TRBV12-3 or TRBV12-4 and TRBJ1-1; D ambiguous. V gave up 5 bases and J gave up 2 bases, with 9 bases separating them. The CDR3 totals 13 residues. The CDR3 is CASSPSFNTEAFF. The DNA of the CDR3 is TGTGCCAGCAGTCCATCGTTCAACACTGAAGCTTTCTTT.

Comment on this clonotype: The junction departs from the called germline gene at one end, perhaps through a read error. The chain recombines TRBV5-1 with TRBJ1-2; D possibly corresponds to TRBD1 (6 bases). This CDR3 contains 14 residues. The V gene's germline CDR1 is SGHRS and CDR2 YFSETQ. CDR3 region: CASSLGQLSPGCTF. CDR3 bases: TGCGCCAGCAGCCTTGGACAGCTATCGCCTGGCTGCACCTTC. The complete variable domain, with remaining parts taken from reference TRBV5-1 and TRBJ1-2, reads KAGVTQTPRYLIKTRGQQVTLSCSPISGHRSVSWYQQTPGQGLQFLFEYFSETQRNKGNFPGRFSGRQFSNSRSEMNVSTLELGDSALYLCASSLGQLSPGCTFGSGTRLTVV.

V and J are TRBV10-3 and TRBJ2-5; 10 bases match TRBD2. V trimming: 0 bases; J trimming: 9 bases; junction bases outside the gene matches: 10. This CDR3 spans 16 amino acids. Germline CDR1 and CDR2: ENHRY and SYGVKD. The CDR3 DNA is TGTGCCATCAGTGAGTCGGCTAGCGGGGGACAAGGGGCCCAGTACTTC. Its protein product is CAISESASGGQGAQYF.

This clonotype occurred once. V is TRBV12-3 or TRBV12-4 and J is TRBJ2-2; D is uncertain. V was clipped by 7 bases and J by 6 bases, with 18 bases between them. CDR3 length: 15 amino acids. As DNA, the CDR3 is TGTGCCAGCACCCGCTTTGGGATTGGTGCCGGGGAGCTGTTTTTT. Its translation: CASTRFGIGAGELFF.

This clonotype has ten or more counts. The chain's CDR3 is CSVVGTGEGEQYF. In DNA form, the CDR3 reads TGCAGCGTTGTAGGGACAGGGGAAGGCGAGCAGTACTTC. The chain employs TRBV29-1 and TRBJ2-7; 10 positions agree with TRBD1. V gave up 4 bases and J gave up 6 bases; unmatched junction bases: 6. The CDR3 contains 13 residues. Germline-derived CDR1 and CDR2 are SQVTM and ANQGSEA.

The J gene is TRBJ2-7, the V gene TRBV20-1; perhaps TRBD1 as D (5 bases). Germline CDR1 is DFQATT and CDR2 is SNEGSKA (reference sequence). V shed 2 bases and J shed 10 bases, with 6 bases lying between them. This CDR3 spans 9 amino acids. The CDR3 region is CSARRGQYF. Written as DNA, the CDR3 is TGCAGTGCTAGAAGGGGCCAGTACTTC.

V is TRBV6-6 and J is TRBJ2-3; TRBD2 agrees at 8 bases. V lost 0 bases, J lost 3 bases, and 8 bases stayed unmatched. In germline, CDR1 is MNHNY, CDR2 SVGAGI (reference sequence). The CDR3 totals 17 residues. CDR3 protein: CASSYSGERGWTDTQYF. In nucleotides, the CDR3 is TGTGCCAGCAGTTACTCGGGGGAGCGGGGGTGGACAGATACGCAGTATTTT.

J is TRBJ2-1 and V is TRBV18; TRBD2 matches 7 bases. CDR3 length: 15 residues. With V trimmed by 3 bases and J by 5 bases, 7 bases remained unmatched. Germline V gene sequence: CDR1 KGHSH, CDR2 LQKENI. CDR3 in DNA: TGTGCCAGCTCACCCAGGGAGGGGTACAACAATGAGCAGTTCTTC. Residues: CASSPREGYNNEQFF. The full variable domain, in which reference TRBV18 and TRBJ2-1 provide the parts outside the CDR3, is NAGVMQNPRHLVRRRGQEARLRCSPMKGHSHVYWYRQLPEEGLKFMVYLQKENIIDESGMPKERFSAEFPKEGPSILRIQQVVRGDSAAYFCASSPREGYNNEQFFGPGTRLTVL.

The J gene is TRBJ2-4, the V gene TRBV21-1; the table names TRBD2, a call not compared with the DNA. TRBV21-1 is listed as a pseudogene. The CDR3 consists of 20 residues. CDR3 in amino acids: CASSPSLGGGAGGAKNIQYF. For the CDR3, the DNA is TGTGCCAGCAGCCCGAGTTTGGGCGGGGGGGCCGGTGGAGCCAAAAACATTCAGTACTTC.

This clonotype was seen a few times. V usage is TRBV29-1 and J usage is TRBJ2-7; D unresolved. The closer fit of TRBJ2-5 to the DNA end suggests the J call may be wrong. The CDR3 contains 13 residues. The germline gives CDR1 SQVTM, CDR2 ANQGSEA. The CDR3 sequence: CSVELLVGETQYF. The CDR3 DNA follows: TGCAGCGTTGAACTGTTGGTGGGAGAGACCCAGTACTTC.

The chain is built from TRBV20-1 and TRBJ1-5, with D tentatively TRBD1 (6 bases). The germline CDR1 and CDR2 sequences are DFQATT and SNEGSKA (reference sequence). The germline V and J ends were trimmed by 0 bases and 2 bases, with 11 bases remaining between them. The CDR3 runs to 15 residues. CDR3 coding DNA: TGCAGTGCTAGAGAGGTAAGGGGGGGCAATCAGCCCCAGCATTTT. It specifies CSAREVRGGNQPQHF.

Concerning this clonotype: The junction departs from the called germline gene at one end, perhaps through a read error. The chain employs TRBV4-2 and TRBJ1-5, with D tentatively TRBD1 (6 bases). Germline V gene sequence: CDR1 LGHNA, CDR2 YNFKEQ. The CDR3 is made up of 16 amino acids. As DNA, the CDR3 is TGTGCCAGCAGTCAAGATGGGGCGGGGCAGGGGCAGCCCCAGCATTTT. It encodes CASSQDGAGQGQPQHF.

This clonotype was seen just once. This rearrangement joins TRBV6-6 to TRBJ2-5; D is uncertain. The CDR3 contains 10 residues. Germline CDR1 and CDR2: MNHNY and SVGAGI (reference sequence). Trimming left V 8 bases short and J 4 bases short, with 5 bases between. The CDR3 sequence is CASLGETQYF. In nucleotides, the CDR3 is TGTGCCAGCCTTGGAGAGACCCAGTACTTC.

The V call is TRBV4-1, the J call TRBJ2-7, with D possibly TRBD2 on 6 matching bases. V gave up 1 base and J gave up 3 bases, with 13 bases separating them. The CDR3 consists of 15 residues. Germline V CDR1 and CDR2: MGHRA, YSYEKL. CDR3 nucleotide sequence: TGCGCCAGCAGCCAAGGACTAGATATAGGCTACGAGCAGTACTTC. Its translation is CASSQGLDIGYEQYF.

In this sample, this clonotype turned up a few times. The CDR3 loop is CASRGTGYNEQFF. Here the CDR3 DNA reads TGTGCCAGCAGGGGAACAGGCTACAATGAGCAGTTCTTC. J is TRBJ2-1 and V is TRBV7-9; D perhaps matches TRBD1 (5 bases). This CDR3 comprises 13 residues. Germline CDR1 is SEHNR and CDR2 is FQNEAQ (reference sequence). Deletions cut 6 bases from V and 3 bases from J, with 9 bases between. Combining the CDR3 with reference TRBV7-9 and TRBJ2-1 gives the whole variable domain DTGVSQNPRHKITKRGQNVTFRCDPISEHNRLYWYRQTLGQGPEFLTYFQNEAQLEKSRLLSDRFSAERPKGSFSTLEIQRTEQGDSAMYLCASRGTGYNEQFFGPGTRLTVL.